These 8 T cell receptor beta chains came from one sample sequenced in a study of T-cell reconstitution after alpha-beta-depleted transplantation in children. The TCRbeta library was prepared with unique molecular identifiers. TCRdb reprocessed the PCR reads via MiXCR and lists one record per CDR3 protein. The profile shows about 540,000 distinct CDR3 sequences, around 16% of them singletons. Sequenced here: PBMCs from the stem cell graft donor, sampled from the stem cell graft. All receptors come from a human donor who donated a stem cell graft to a child with acute lymphoblastic leukemia.

This clonotype was counted a few times. The chain uses TRBV14 and TRBJ2-7; 9 bases align to TRBD2. Germline CDR1 is SGHDN and CDR2 is FVKESK. The CDR3 consists of 15 residues. V shed 3 bases and J 2 bases; nucleotides not matched to a gene: 5. CDR3 sequence reads: CASSQGTSRTYEQYF. CDR3 nucleotides: TGTGCCAGCAGCCAGGGGACTAGCCGCACCTACGAGCAGTACTTC.

This clonotype has a handful of counts. This chain joins TRBV5-1 and TRBJ2-1; TRBD2 matches 7 bases. There are 17 residues in the CDR3. V was pared by 2 bases and J by 4 bases, with 12 bases of the junction left unmatched. Germline CDR1 and CDR2: SGHRS and YFSETQ. CDR3 DNA sequence: TGCGCCAGCAGCTTACGGGTGTCGGGAGGCGATTACAATGAGCAGTTCTTC. It translates to CASSLRVSGGDYNEQFF.

This chain uses TRBV7-9 with TRBJ1-5; 9 bases align to TRBD1. The CDR3 length is 17 residues. Germline-derived CDR1 and CDR2 are SEHNR and FQNEAQ (reference sequence). V lost 5 bases and J lost 5; bases outside the gene matches: 13. The CDR3 coding sequence is TGTGCCAGCAGCCGTAATTATGACAGGGGGTTGGATCAGCCCCAGCATTTT. Translation: CASSRNYDRGLDQPQHF.

This clonotype was seen a few times. The V gene is TRBV2, the J gene TRBJ2-3; weak D call: TRBD2 (6 bases). The CDR3 has 15 amino acids. V gave up 6 bases and J gave up 0 bases, with 13 bases separating them. Germline CDR1 reads SNHLY; CDR2 reads FYNNEI. The CDR3 loop is CASSPDYTSTDTQYF. CDR3 sequence (DNA): TGTGCCAGCAGCCCGGACTACACTAGCACAGATACGCAGTATTTT.

In nucleotides, the CDR3 is TGTGCCAGCAGCCAAGAGGGTAGCGGGAGGGCCGGCGACAATGAGCAGTTCTTC. Translation gives CASSQEGSGRAGDNEQFF. V is TRBV4-2 and J is TRBJ2-1; TRBD2 aligns across 11 bases. Per germline, CDR1 LGHNA and CDR2 YNFKEQ. The J segment lost 5 bases and the V segment lost 0 bases, leaving 9 bases of the junction unmatched. The CDR3 contains 18 residues.

This chain uses TRBV5-1 with TRBJ1-1; D is unclear. The CDR3 is made up of 14 amino acids. Deletions cut 2 bases from V and 0 bases from J, with 8 bases between. Germline values: CDR1 SGHRS, CDR2 YFSETQ. CDR3 in DNA: TGCGCCAGCAGCTTTGTGGGCATGAACACTGAAGCTTTCTTT. Its protein product is CASSFVGMNTEAFF.

There are a few counts of this clonotype. The genes are TRBV7-9 and TRBJ2-2, with D possibly matching TRBD2 (6 bases). Germline CDR1 reads SEHNR; CDR2 reads FQNEAQ (reference sequence). The CDR3 extends over 17 amino acids. Trimming stripped 5 bases from V and 4 bases from J, with 20 bases between. The CDR3 reads CASSQIRWDSFTGELFF. The CDR3 coding sequence is TGTGCCAGCAGCCAAATTAGATGGGACTCATTCACCGGGGAGCTGTTTTTT.

There are a few counts of this clonotype. The V call is TRBV29-1, the J call TRBJ2-1; D not resolved. The CDR3 sequence is 12 residues long. V gave up 7 bases and J gave up 1 base, with 8 bases separating them. Germline V CDR1 and CDR2: SQVTM, ANQGSEA. CDR3 protein: CSGLVSYNEQFF. CDR3 bases: TGCAGCGGATTAGTGTCCTACAATGAGCAGTTCTTC.